A selection of T cell receptor beta chains follows, all from one sample in a study of cytomegalovirus exposure and HLA in healthy donors. Clones were sequenced by immunoSEQ multiplex PCR, and TCRdb holds only the in-frame ones, with some missing. This table holds more than 150,000 clones, 80% found once. Material for sequencing was PBMCs. The receptors here all came from a boy younger than 18 in good health and CMV-seronegative. Both conserved end residues are part of each CDR3. The D gene is left open where the match is weak. Not every row has a clone size; where given, it reads once, few, many or a size class.

CDR3	DNA	length	D	V	J	size
CASSIQGVGQPQHF	TGTGCCAGCAGCATTCAAGGGGTGGGTCAGCCCCAGCATTTT	14	NA	TRBV7-2	TRBJ1-5	NA
CASSLFGDREAFF	TGTGCCAGCAGTTTATTTGGGGACAGAGAAGCTTTCTTT	13	TRBD1	TRBV27	TRBJ1-1	NA
CASSLRLAASYEQYF	TGTGCCAGCAGCTTGAGACTAGCGGCCTCCTACGAGCAGTACTTC	15	TRBD2	TRBV5-8	TRBJ2-7	NA
CSATGYTEAFF	TGCAGTGCTACAGGGTACACTGAAGCTTTCTTT	11	NA	TRBV20-1	TRBJ1-1	NA
CASSRGPGEEKLFF	TGTGCCAGCAGTAGGGGGCCCGGGGAGGAAAAACTGTTTTTT	14	TRBD1	TRBV27	TRBJ1-4	NA
CASSYTGGIDYGYTF	TGTGCCAGCAGTTACACAGGGGGCATCGACTATGGCTACACCTTC	15	TRBD1	TRBV27	TRBJ1-2	NA
CASRGLDTIYF	TGTGCTAGCAGGGGGCTGGACACCATATATTTT	11	TRBD1	TRBV12-5	TRBJ1-3	once
CASSGTQGYYGYTF	TGTGCCAGCAGCGGGACACAGGGGTACTATGGCTACACCTTC	14	TRBD1	TRBV5-8	TRBJ1-2	few
CASSLGTPGGGYGYTF	TGTGCCAGCAGCTTAGGCACGCCAGGAGGAGGCTATGGCTACACCTTC	16	NA	TRBV13	TRBJ1-2	once
CASSRQGARDEKLFF	TGTGCCAGCAGTAGACAGGGGGCTAGGGATGAAAAACTGTTTTTT	15	TRBD1	TRBV6-5	TRBJ1-4	few
CASSQTSGSNEQFF	TGCGCCAGCAGTCAGACTAGCGGGAGCAATGAGCAGTTCTTC	14	TRBD2	TRBV5-1	TRBJ2-1	NA
CASSLPRGAASWTEAFF	TGTGCCAGCAGCCTTCCGCGGGGGGCCGCAAGTTGGACTGAAGCTTTCTTT	17	NA	TRBV7-2	TRBJ1-1	once
CAILGHALDYNEQFF	TGTGCCATACTAGGCCACGCTCTCGACTACAATGAGCAGTTCTTC	15	NA	TRBV2	TRBJ2-1	NA
CASSFALAAPPTTEAFF	TGTGCCAGCAGCTTCGCCCTCGCGGCGCCGCCGACGACTGAAGCTTTCTTT	17	NA	TRBV11-3	TRBJ1-1	NA
CSVANTGEWEKLFF	TGCAGCGTTGCAAACACAGGGGAGTGGGAAAAACTGTTTTTT	14	TRBD1	TRBV29-1	TRBJ1-4	NA
CASSLDGLSGNTIYF	TGTGCCAGCAGCTTAGATGGCCTCTCTGGAAACACCATATATTTT	15	NA	TRBV7-8	TRBJ1-3	once
CAWSPQTGNTIYF	TGTGCCTGGAGTCCTCAGACTGGAAACACCATATATTTT	13	NA	TRBV30	TRBJ1-3	NA
CASSPDRGEAGELFF	TGCGCCAGCAGCCCGGACAGGGGGGAGGCCGGGGAGCTGTTTTTT	15	TRBD1	TRBV5-1	TRBJ2-2	NA
CASSAGTSGNTGELFF	TGCGCCAGCAGCGCCGGGACTAGCGGGAACACCGGGGAGCTGTTTTTT	16	TRBD2	TRBV5-1	TRBJ2-2	NA
CASILGQFQETQYF	TGTGCCAGCATCCTGGGACAGTTCCAAGAGACCCAGTACTTC	14	TRBD1	TRBV5-8	TRBJ2-5	NA
CASSAPRGGRPGNTIYF	TGTGCCAGCAGCGCCCCTCGGGGAGGGAGGCCTGGAAACACCATATATTTT	17	NA	TRBV9	TRBJ1-3	NA
CASSLSDRNEQFF	TGTGCCAGCAGTTTGTCGGACAGGAATGAGCAGTTCTTC	13	TRBD1	TRBV27	TRBJ2-1	few
CASSATDRRNTEAFF	TGTGCCAGCAGCGCCACCGACAGGCGGAACACTGAAGCTTTCTTT	15	NA	TRBV9	TRBJ1-1	few
CSVFTRGQGMGNEQFF	TGCAGCGTTTTCACGAGAGGGCAGGGGATGGGCAATGAGCAGTTCTTC	16	NA	TRBV29-1	TRBJ2-1	NA
CASSTHIGQPSEQYF	TGTGCCAGCAGCACGCACATCGGACAGCCATCCGAGCAGTACTTC	15	NA	TRBV11-2	TRBJ2-7	NA
CASSSWPGTPYEQYF	TGTGCCAGCAGCTCGTGGCCCGGGACACCCTACGAGCAGTACTTC	15	NA	TRBV7-6	TRBJ2-7	NA
CATFYRAYGDTEAFF	TGTGCCACCTTTTACAGGGCGTACGGGGACACTGAAGCTTTCTTT	15	NA	TRBV19	TRBJ1-1	NA
CASSLPRSEKLFF	TGTGCCAGCAGCTTACCGAGGAGTGAAAAACTGTTTTTT	13	NA	TRBV7-9	TRBJ1-4	NA
CASSIQGLRYEQYF	TGTGCCAGTAGTATCCAGGGACTTAGGTACGAGCAGTACTTC	14	NA	TRBV19	TRBJ2-7	NA
CASSEQGAGNQPQHF	TGTGCCAGCAGTGAACAGGGGGCAGGCAATCAGCCCCAGCATTTT	15	TRBD1	TRBV7-8	TRBJ1-5	once